This record concerns one T cell receptor beta chain sequence. This sample is part of a study of blood T cell repertoires in COVID-19. On the study more broadly: Some COVID-19 samples were acute and others convalescent; all came from the United States, Italy and Spain. T cells, B-cell-depleted T cells, or PBMCs provided the cDNA or gDNA that served as material.

In the study's own analysis: Nucleated cell counts were estimated from reference gene primer amplification. Libraries were prepared by immunoSEQ multiplex PCR; TCRdb keeps only in-frame clonotypes and omits some of them. V, J and clone size are those of that table, while D and trimming were read from the DNA. The sample gives about 110,000 clones, less than 85% of which show up once; 11% to 15% is in the top ten. Input material: peripheral blood. The clonotype originates from a woman between 55 and 75 years old with acute or convalescent COVID-19.

The CDR3 nucleotides read TGCAGCGTTGATGCAGGGGCTACCACTGAAGCTTTCTTT. Its translation: CSVDAGATTEAFF. The chain combines TRBV29-1 with TRBJ1-1; TRBD1 is a possible D gene (6 bases). V gave up 3 bases and J gave up 4 bases, with 12 bases separating them. Germline V gives CDR1 SQVTM, CDR2 ANQGSEA. CDR3 length equals 13 residues.